The 10 T cell receptor beta chains presented below share a single source sample, sequenced in a study of T cell responses to AZD1222 COVID-19 vaccine. Profiling relied on immunoSEQ multiplex PCR, and the TCRdb table lists in-frame clones only, not all of them. The repertoire has over 110,000 clones, 85% to 90% of them found once; the top ten carry 1.5% to 2%. The source material was peripheral blood, sampled on day 0 of AZD1222 vaccination. The source of these receptors is an adult in good health.

CDR3 DNA sequence: TGTGCCAGCAGTTTAGGGCGGAGCTCCTATAATTCACCCCTCCACTTT. It yields the protein CASSLGRSSYNSPLHF. V and J are TRBV27 and TRBJ1-6; no reliable D call. This CDR3 comprises 16 residues. In germline, CDR1 is MNHEY, CDR2 SMNVEV (reference sequence). V was cut by 2 bases and J by 0 bases, with 8 bases left in between.

This clone was counted once. This chain links TRBV2 with TRBJ1-1, with 8 bases identical to TRBD1. Unmatched junction bases numbered 5, after V lost 7 bases and J lost 1 base. The CDR3 is 14 residues long. Germline V CDR1 and CDR2: SNHLY, FYNNEI. This chain's CDR3 is CASNPGTGNTEAFF. CDR3 nucleotides: TGTGCCAGCAATCCCGGGACAGGGAACACTGAAGCTTTCTTT.

This chain links TRBV24-1 with TRBJ2-1, with 15 bases fitting TRBD2. CDR3 length equals 15 residues. Germline loops: CDR1 KGHDR, CDR2 SFDVKD. The V gene end was trimmed by 4 bases and the J gene end by 7 bases; junction bases not matched to a gene: 1. The CDR3 DNA follows: TGTGCCACCAGTGAAGGGACTAGCGGGAGGAATGAGCAGTTCTTC. Its protein product is CATSEGTSGRNEQFF.

The V call is TRBV2, the J call TRBJ1-5; D not resolved. Trimming took 5 bases from V and 3 from J, leaving 8 bases between them. Germline V gives CDR1 SNHLY, CDR2 FYNNEI. The CDR3 has 13 residues. The CDR3 protein is CASSFTVNQPQHF. The CDR3 DNA sequence: TGTGCCAGCAGTTTCACGGTCAATCAGCCCCAGCATTTT.

In DNA form, the CDR3 reads TGTGCCAGCGGCGTAATGACAGGGCAGTCACCCCTCCACTTT. This translates into CASGVMTGQSPLHF. This sequence joins TRBV2 and TRBJ1-6; 7 bases line up with TRBD1. Germline V CDR1 and CDR2: SNHLY, FYNNEI. The CDR3 runs 14 residues. V was pared by 8 bases and J by 10 bases, with 11 bases of the junction left unmatched.

The chain carries TRBV4-1 and TRBJ2-1, with 13 bases aligning to TRBD2. Germline V gene data show CDR1 as MGHRA and CDR2 as YSYEKL. V was pared by 7 bases and J by 9 bases, with 12 bases of the junction left unmatched. This CDR3 is built from 16 residues. In DNA form, the CDR3 reads TGCGCCAGCAAGACTAGCGGGGGGCTCCGTTGGGCTGAGCAGTTCTTC. The encoded protein is CASKTSGGLRWAEQFF.

The count of this clone is one. V gene TRBV9 combines with J gene TRBJ1-2; no reliable D call. Trimming cost V 7 bases and J 6 bases, with 4 bases left between them. The CDR3 is 9 amino acids. Per germline, CDR1 SGDLS and CDR2 YYNGEE. The CDR3 here is CASGDGYTF. The CDR3 nucleotides read TGTGCCAGCGGGGATGGCTACACCTTC.

The V gene is TRBV13, the J gene TRBJ2-4; 12 nucleotides align to TRBD2. Trimming cost V 4 bases and J 0 bases; bases outside gene matches: 7. The CDR3 is 18 amino acids. The germline V gene has CDR1 PRHDT and CDR2 FYEKMQ (reference sequence). The DNA of the CDR3 is TGTGCCAGCAGCTCCTGGACTAGCGGGATTCTAGCCAAAAACATTCAGTACTTC. Its protein product is CASSSWTSGILAKNIQYF.

The rearrangement joins TRBV5-1 to TRBJ2-7, with D possibly being TRBD1 or TRBD2 (5 bases each). V was trimmed by 3 bases and J by 7 bases, leaving 17 bases between them. The germline V gene has CDR1 SGHRS and CDR2 YFSETQ. The CDR3 contains 14 residues. Here the CDR3 DNA reads TGCGCCAGCAGCTCGGGGCCGGGGATACGTGAGCAGTACTTC. Protein sequence: CASSSGPGIREQYF.

V usage is TRBV6-5 and J usage is TRBJ2-3; D gene unclear. Trimming left V 6 bases short and J 0 bases short, with 10 bases between. This CDR3 is built from 14 residues. The germline gives CDR1 MNHEY, CDR2 SVGAGI. CDR3 nucleotide sequence: TGTGCCAGCAGACAGATATCTAGCACAGATACGCAGTATTTT. It specifies CASRQISSTDTQYF.